This T cell receptor (beta chain) originates from a study of PD-1 blockade in classical Hodgkin lymphoma. Points from the study as a whole: A significant rise in TCR diversity was seen by C4D1 for CD4+ cells but not for CD8+ cells.

The germline V and J ends were trimmed by 5 bases and 2 bases, with 13 bases remaining between them. This CDR3 comprises 14 residues. Germline V gene lookup returns CDR1 MNHNS and CDR2 SASEGT. Points on this clone: Its antigen is not known.

Repertoires were generated with immunoSEQ multiplex PCR, while TCRdb's copy carries only in-frame clones and drops some. Of under 45,000 clones in the sample, around 74% were seen once. Described time point: cycle 4 day 1 (C4D1), after 5 to 7 weeks of nivolumab. Relapse after autologous stem cell transplantation occurred in every patient, and brentuximab vedotin exposure varied. The sequence was obtained from a human donor with classical Hodgkin lymphoma. This material consisted of peripheral blood mononuclear cells (PBMCs), taken before the fourth cycle of nivolumab. The chain employs TRBV6-1 and TRBJ2-7; a weak D match, TRBD2 (5 bases). CDR3 DNA: TGTGCCAGCAGTAAGGAGGCAGGAGCCTACGAGCAGTACTTC. It yields the protein CASSKEAGAYEQYF.